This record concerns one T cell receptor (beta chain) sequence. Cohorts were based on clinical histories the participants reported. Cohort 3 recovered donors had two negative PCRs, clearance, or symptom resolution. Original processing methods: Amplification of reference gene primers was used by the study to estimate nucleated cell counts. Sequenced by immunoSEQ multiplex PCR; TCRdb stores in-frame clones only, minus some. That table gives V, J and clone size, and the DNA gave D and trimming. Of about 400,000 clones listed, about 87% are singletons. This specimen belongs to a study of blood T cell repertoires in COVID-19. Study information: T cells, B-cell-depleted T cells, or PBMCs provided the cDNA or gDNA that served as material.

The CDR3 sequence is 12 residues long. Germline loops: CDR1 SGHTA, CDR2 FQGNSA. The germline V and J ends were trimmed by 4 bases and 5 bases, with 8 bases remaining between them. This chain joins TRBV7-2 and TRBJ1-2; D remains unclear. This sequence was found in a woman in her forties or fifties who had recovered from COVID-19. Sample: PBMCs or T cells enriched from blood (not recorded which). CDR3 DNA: TGTGCCAGCAGCTCACAGCCTTATGGCTACACCTTC. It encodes CASSSQPYGYTF.